Listed below are T cell receptor beta chains from one sample, sequenced in a study of identical twins. In TCRdb, the 5' RACE reads were re-called with MiXCR into one record per CDR3 protein. The table records under 1 million distinct CDR3 sequences, roughly 12% of them present only once. A further study also used this sample, focusing on yellow fever vaccine responses in identical twins.

Sequenced: PBMCs. The receptors here all came from a woman younger than 35 in good health. Both conserved end residues are part of each CDR3. The D gene is left open where the match is weak. Some rows mark clone size as missing; the rest say once, few, many or name a class of expanded clone.

DNA	CDR3	size	D	V	J
TGTGCCAGCATCGCCAGGACAGGGGGCGGAGAGACCCAGTACTTC	CASIARTGGGETQYF	few	TRBD1	TRBV11-2	TRBJ2-5
TGTGCCAGCAGTTTAGGCATAGCGGGAACCAGCACAGATACGCAGTATTTT	CASSLGIAGTSTDTQYF	NA	TRBD2	TRBV12-3/TRBV12-4	TRBJ2-3
TGTGCCAGCAGAGACGGACAGGGGATTAATGAAAAACTGTTTTTT	CASRDGQGINEKLFF	NA	TRBD1	TRBV6-6	TRBJ1-4
TGTGCCAGCAGCCAGAACCTCAGGCTAGCGGGTTTTTCGCGGAGCTCCTACAATGAGCAGTTCTTC	CASSQNLRLAGFSRSSYNEQFF	NA	TRBD2	TRBV14	TRBJ2-1
TGTGCCAGCAGCTTGGCCAACGAGCTTATCAATTCACCCCTCCACTTT	CASSLANELINSPLHF	NA	NA	TRBV7-9	TRBJ1-6
TGTGCCAGCAGTTTATCCTGGGGGAAGAGTGAAGCTTTCTTT	CASSLSWGKSEAFF	NA	NA	TRBV27	TRBJ1-1
TGTGCCAGCAGCTTAAGGCGGGCGGGGAACACCGGGGAGCTGTTTTTT	CASSLRRAGNTGELFF	NA	NA	TRBV7-3	TRBJ2-2
TGTGCCAGCAGCTACGACAGGGGCGGCATTAATGAAAAACTGTTTTTT	CASSYDRGGINEKLFF	few	TRBD1	TRBV5-6	TRBJ1-4
TGTGCCAGCAGCCAAGTAGGGTACAATGAGCAGTTCTTC	CASSQVGYNEQFF	many	NA	TRBV14	TRBJ2-1
TGCGCCAGCAGGGGCCAGAACTATGGCTACACCTTC	CASRGQNYGYTF	NA	NA	TRBV10-2	TRBJ1-2
TGTGCCAGCAGCTCGCTGACAGGATACTCCTACGAGCAGTACTTC	CASSSLTGYSYEQYF	NA	NA	TRBV7-6	TRBJ2-7
TGCAGTGCTAGTGGACAGGACATTAGCAATCAGCCCCAGCATTTT	CSASGQDISNQPQHF	few	TRBD1	TRBV20-1	TRBJ1-5
TGTGCCACCAGTGATTCGGCGCGTGGGGACTCTGGAAACACCATATATTTT	CATSDSARGDSGNTIYF	NA	NA	TRBV24-1	TRBJ1-3
TGCGCCAGCAGCCATTACCAGGGGACACAAAAGCCCCAGCATTTT	CASSHYQGTQKPQHF	NA	NA	TRBV4-1	TRBJ1-5
TGTGCCAGCTCACCGACGAGGACAGCGAGCTCTGGAAACACCATATATTTT	CASSPTRTASSGNTIYF	few	NA	TRBV18	TRBJ1-3
TGCAGTGCTAGAGATTATAGAGCGCGCCCCCAGCATTTT	CSARDYRARPQHF	many	NA	TRBV20-1	TRBJ1-5
TGCAGTGCTAGACGGGACTACCCCCGGGACAATGAGCAGTTCTTC	CSARRDYPRDNEQFF	few	TRBD2	TRBV20-1	TRBJ2-1
TGTGCCAGCAGGGAAACAGGGATGGAGACCCAGTACTTC	CASRETGMETQYF	NA	NA	TRBV28	TRBJ2-5
TGCGCCAGCAGCTTGGCCGTAGGGTTCTCTGAAGCTTTCTTT	CASSLAVGFSEAFF	NA	NA	TRBV5-1	TRBJ1-1
TGTGCCAGCAGTCCTCTGTGGGGGTTAACCGGGGAGCTGTTTTTT	CASSPLWGLTGELFF	few	NA	TRBV12-3/TRBV12-4	TRBJ2-2
TGTGCCAGCAGCAAAATGGGACAGACGTCTCGCGAGCAGTACTTC	CASSKMGQTSREQYF	many	TRBD1	TRBV28	TRBJ2-7
TGCAGTGCTAGACAACTAGCGGGGGGGCTGAATGAGCAGTTCTTC	CSARQLAGGLNEQFF	few	TRBD2	TRBV20-1	TRBJ2-1
TGCAGTGCTGGTATTGGGACTAGCGTAACATACGAGCAGTACTTC	CSAGIGTSVTYEQYF	NA	TRBD2	TRBV20-1	TRBJ2-7
TGTGCCAGCAGCCTTTCTTCCGGAACAGGCGCCTACAATGAGCAGTTCTTC	CASSLSSGTGAYNEQFF	NA	NA	TRBV9	TRBJ2-1
TGTGCCAGCAGCCAAGCAGGGGCCGAGGACTATGGCTACACCTTC	CASSQAGAEDYGYTF	NA	NA	TRBV3-1	TRBJ1-2
TGCGCCAGCAGCTTGGAACAGGGATTCACAGATACGCAGTATTTT	CASSLEQGFTDTQYF	few	NA	TRBV5-1	TRBJ2-3
TGTGCCAGCAGCAGGGGGCCGACTGAAGCTTTCTTT	CASSRGPTEAFF	few	TRBD1	TRBV7-8	TRBJ1-1
TGTGCCAGCAGCTTAGCAGGGACTAGCTCCTACAATGAGCAGTTCTTC	CASSLAGTSSYNEQFF	many	TRBD2	TRBV7-2	TRBJ2-1
TGTGCCAGCAGTTACCGGGCTAGCGGGAGGGTTGGACAGATACAGAAGACCCAGTACTTC	CASSYRASGRVGQIQKTQYF	NA	TRBD2	TRBV6-2/TRBV6-3	TRBJ2-5
TGCGCCAGCAGCCAATCGGAGGGGACCGGGGAGCTGTTTTTT	CASSQSEGTGELFF	NA	NA	TRBV4-1	TRBJ2-2